A selection of T cell receptor beta chains follows, all from one sample in a study of blood T cell repertoires in COVID-19. Repertoires were generated with immunoSEQ multiplex PCR, while TCRdb's copy carries only in-frame clones and drops some. The sample comprises a few hundred thousand clones, under 90% of which are singletons, and approximately 4% rests with the top ten. Sequencing was performed on PBMCs or T cells enriched from blood (not recorded which). These receptor sequences come from a man aged 25-40 years with acute COVID-19. The CDR3 runs from the conserved cysteine through the conserved F or W. The D gene is left open where the match is weak. Expanded clones get a size class; other rows say once, few or many, or leave the size out.

clone size	V gene	J gene	D gene	CDR3 DNA	CDR3 protein
NA	TRBV7-9	TRBJ1-4	NA	TGTGCCAGCAGCTCCGGACCGGGAATTAATGAAAAACTGTTTTTT	CASSSGPGINEKLFF
NA	TRBV7-8	TRBJ1-1	NA	TGTGCCAGCAGCTTAGTAACAGTGAACACTGAAGCTTTCTTT	CASSLVTVNTEAFF
NA	TRBV19	TRBJ1-5	NA	TGTGCCAGTAGTATACGGAGTAGCAATCAGCCCCAGCATTTT	CASSIRSSNQPQHF
NA	TRBV5-1	TRBJ2-3	NA	TGTGCCAGCAGCTTGGGCGGGTCCTTCACAGATACGCAGTATTTT	CASSLGGSFTDTQYF
NA	TRBV2	TRBJ1-4	TRBD1	TGTGCCAGCAGTGAAACCAGGGGGCGAAGAGCGCTGTTTTTT	CASSETRGRRALFF
NA	TRBV10-1	TRBJ2-1	NA	TGCGCCAGCAGTGATTTGGCGGGGTCATACAATGAGCAGTTCTTC	CASSDLAGSYNEQFF
NA	TRBV18	TRBJ2-1	TRBD2	TGTGCCAGCTCACCACTAGCGGGAGCGAACAATGAGCAGTTCTTC	CASSPLAGANNEQFF
NA	TRBV14	TRBJ1-1	NA	TGTGCCAGCAGCCCTCGTCGTCAGGGGAACACTGAAGCTTTCTTT	CASSPRRQGNTEAFF
NA	TRBV6-2/TRBV6-3	TRBJ1-5	TRBD1	TGTGCCAGCAGTTACGACAGGGTCGATCAGCCCCAGCATTTT	CASSYDRVDQPQHF
NA	TRBV9	TRBJ1-1	NA	TGTGCCAGCAGCTTAAGCCCCAGCCAGGCCACTGAAGCTTTCTTT	CASSLSPSQATEAFF
few	TRBV21-1	TRBJ2-2	NA	TGTGCCAGCAGCAACGACCAACCGACAGGGGGCAATACGGGGACCGGGGAGCTGTTTTTT	CASSNDQPTGGNTGTGELFF
NA	TRBV4-3	TRBJ2-1	TRBD1	TGCGCCAGCAGCCCCTCCGGGACAGGGGGTTACAATGAGCAGTTCTTC	CASSPSGTGGYNEQFF
NA	TRBV2	TRBJ2-5	TRBD1	TGTGCCAGCAGGACAGGGGGCGTCGAGACCCAGTACTTC	CASRTGGVETQYF
NA	TRBV19	TRBJ2-2	TRBD1	TGTGCCAGTAGTTTCCGGACAGGGGGACCGAACACCGGGGAGCTGTTTTTT	CASSFRTGGPNTGELFF
NA	TRBV19	TRBJ1-1	TRBD1	TGTGCCAGTAGTATAGAGGGACAGGGATATGGCACTGAAGCTTTCTTT	CASSIEGQGYGTEAFF
once	TRBV10-3	TRBJ2-3	TRBD1	TGTGCCACTGGGTGGCAGGGGGCAACAGATACGCAGTATTTT	CATGWQGATDTQYF
once	TRBV6-5	TRBJ2-2	NA	TGTGCCAGCAGTTACTTCCAGGGTACCACCGGGGAGCTGTTTTTT	CASSYFQGTTGELFF
NA	TRBV28	TRBJ1-1	NA	TGTGCCAGCACCATGAGGGACACTGAAGCTTTCTTT	CASTMRDTEAFF
NA	TRBV10-3	TRBJ1-2	TRBD1	TGTGCCATCCGGGCGACAGGGGGCGACTATGGCTACACCTTC	CAIRATGGDYGYTF
NA	TRBV7-8	TRBJ1-1	NA	TGTGCCAGCAGCTTATTGTGGGGCAGTACTGAAGCTTTCTTT	CASSLLWGSTEAFF
NA	TRBV24-1	TRBJ1-2	NA	TGTGCCACCAGTGACTCCGGGACATTGGGAAACTATGGCTACACCTTC	CATSDSGTLGNYGYTF
NA	TRBV6-5	TRBJ1-2	TRBD1	TGTGCCAGCAGTTATTCTCAGGGGGCGGGTGGCTACACCTTC	CASSYSQGAGGYTF
NA	TRBV5-6	TRBJ2-2	NA	TGTGCCAGCAAGCAGGGGACCGGGGAGCTGTTTTTT	CASKQGTGELFF
NA	TRBV7-3	TRBJ2-2	NA	TGTGCCAGCACACAGGGCACGAACACCGGGGAGCTGTTTTTT	CASTQGTNTGELFF
NA	TRBV27	TRBJ1-5	TRBD1	TGTGCCAGCAGTTTAACGGGACAGGGCAATCAGCCCCAGCATTTT	CASSLTGQGNQPQHF
many	TRBV2	TRBJ2-1	NA	TGTGCCAGCAGGGACTACGACAATGAGCAGTTCTTC	CASRDYDNEQFF
few	TRBV10-3	TRBJ2-1	TRBD2	TGTGCCATCAGTGTCGGGGGGGAGGCTGGTGAGCAGTTCTTC	CAISVGGEAGEQFF
NA	TRBV28	TRBJ1-5	TRBD1	TGTGCCAGCAGTCGATCGGGACAGGGTAATCAGCCCCAGCATTTT	CASSRSGQGNQPQHF
NA	TRBV5-1	TRBJ2-2	TRBD1	TGCGCCAGCAGCTTTGGGTGGACAGGGGATGCCGGGGAGCTGTTTTTT	CASSFGWTGDAGELFF
few	TRBV5-4	TRBJ1-4	NA	TGTGCCAGCAGCCCAGGCGGGGCCCGGAGGGAAAAACTGTTTTTT	CASSPGGARREKLFF
NA	TRBV11-2	TRBJ2-3	TRBD1	TGTGCCAGCAGCACCAACGACAGGGGGAGCACAGATACGCAGTATTTT	CASSTNDRGSTDTQYF
NA	TRBV29-1	TRBJ2-1	TRBD2	TGCAGCGTCCCGTCTAGCGGTTCCTACAATGAGCAGTTCTTC	CSVPSSGSYNEQFF
NA	TRBV7-2	TRBJ1-1	TRBD1	TGTGCCAGCAGCAGGGACAGATACACTGAAGCTTTCTTT	CASSRDRYTEAFF
NA	TRBV28	TRBJ2-1	TRBD2	TGTGCCAGCACCGGGGGGGGTACCTACAATGAGCAGTTCTTC	CASTGGGTYNEQFF
NA	TRBV6-5	TRBJ2-3	NA	TGTGCCAGTCCAACGGGGGAAGTACGCACAGATACGCAGTATTTT	CASPTGEVRTDTQYF
NA	TRBV19	TRBJ1-1	NA	TGTGCCAGTACCTCCGGGGGGGGTATCACTGAAGCTTTCTTT	CASTSGGGITEAFF
NA	TRBV19	TRBJ1-1	NA	TGTGCCAGTATGTACCGGGGGAACACTGAAGCTTTCTTT	CASMYRGNTEAFF
NA	TRBV29-1	TRBJ1-4	NA	TGCAGCGTCGGAACAGCAGCTAATGAAAAACTGTTTTTT	CSVGTAANEKLFF
NA	TRBV5-3	TRBJ1-2	NA	TGTGCCAGAAGCTTGGCCGGGACAAACTATGGCTACACCTTC	CARSLAGTNYGYTF
NA	TRBV5-1	TRBJ2-5	NA	TGCGCCAGCAGCGTCGCATTATCCGGGGAGACCCAGTACTTC	CASSVALSGETQYF